This entry is about one TCR beta chain. What it recognizes is unknown. The assay was immunoSEQ multiplex PCR, and TCRdb's table has in-frame clones only and misses some. The profile shows some 35,000 clones, around 83% of them singletons. These data come from a study of radiotherapy plus CTLA-4 blockade in lung cancer. Germline CDR1 is SGHVS and CDR2 is FNYEAQ. The CDR3 length is 16 residues. V shed 1 base and J shed 5 bases, with 16 bases lying between them. Whole-study results and caveats: In blood, TCR clones derived from the tumor expanded after radiotherapy plus ipilimumab. Interferon-beta and early blood T cell clone dynamics reportedly predicted response best.

The sequence came from a human donor with non-small cell lung cancer who had stable disease on radiotherapy plus ipilimumab. The source material was peripheral blood, sampled from a patient treated with radiotherapy plus ipilimumab. The chain uses TRBV7-6 and TRBJ2-3; D is possibly TRBD2 (5 bases). The CDR3 region has the DNA TGTGCCAGCAGCTTAGACGTACTAGACGAGGGAGATACGCAGTATTTT. Residues: CASSLDVLDEGDTQYF.